The next 19 T cell receptor beta chains were all read from a single sample in a study of PD-1 blockade in classical Hodgkin lymphoma. All the patients suffered relapse after autologous stem cell transplantation, and brentuximab vedotin exposure differed. Assay used: immunoSEQ multiplex PCR; TCRdb lists only in-frame clones, some missing. The sample contains 75,000 to 100,000 clones, approximately 80% of which appear only once. This specimen was peripheral blood mononuclear cells (PBMCs), taken at baseline. The source is a human donor with classical Hodgkin lymphoma.

The genes are TRBV7-2 and TRBJ1-1; D might be TRBD1 (5 bases). The germline CDR1 and CDR2 sequences are SGHTA and FQGNSA. The CDR3 is 16 residues long. V lost 7 bases, J lost 0 bases, and 18 bases lay in between. CDR3 sequence (DNA): TGTGCCAGCACCCCGTATTCGACGGACATGAACACTGAAGCTTTCTTT. Translating gives CASTPYSTDMNTEAFF.

The chain has TRBV27 and TRBJ1-4; D is unresolved. Germline values: CDR1 MNHEY, CDR2 SMNVEV (reference sequence). The V gene lost 5 bases and the J gene lost 4 bases, with 8 bases spanning the gap. There are 13 residues in the CDR3. The CDR3 sequence: CASSGRNNEKLFF. In DNA, the CDR3 is TGTGCCAGCAGTGGCCGGAATAATGAAAAACTGTTTTTT.

J is TRBJ1-2 and V is TRBV28; possibly TRBD1 for D (6 bases). Trimming left V 3 bases short and J 5 bases short, with 10 bases between. The CDR3 totals 13 residues. CDR1 is MDHEN and CDR2 is SYDVKM in the germline V gene. CDR3 coding DNA: TGTGCCAGCAGTTTGCGGGGGCTGTATGGCTACACCTTC. It translates to CASSLRGLYGYTF.

The V gene is TRBV14, the J gene TRBJ2-7, with 11 bases lining up with TRBD2. The CDR3 runs 16 residues. CDR1 is SGHDN and CDR2 is FVKESK in the germline V gene. The V gene end was trimmed by 4 bases and the J gene end by 4 bases; junction bases not matched to a gene: 9. The CDR3 bases are TGTGCCAGCAGCCCCTTCGGACTAGCGGGCGATTACGAGCAGTACTTC. It translates to CASSPFGLAGDYEQYF.

The chain recombines TRBV6-1 with TRBJ1-2; D not resolved. The V end lost 2 bases, the J end lost 3 bases, and 10 bases lay between the germline ends. This CDR3 has 14 amino acids. CDR1 and CDR2 (germline): MNHNS, SASEGT. CDR3 sequence reads: CASSESPDYYGYTF. Written as DNA, the CDR3 is TGTGCCAGCAGTGAAAGTCCAGATTACTATGGCTACACCTTC.

The chain recombines TRBV9 with TRBJ2-7, with TRBD2 matching 13 bases. The CDR3 has 17 residues. The germline V gene has CDR1 SGDLS and CDR2 YYNGEE. The junction had 14 bases not matched to a gene; V was cut back by 4 bases and J by 7 bases. The CDR3: CASSPGLAGAIGGEQYF. DNA of the CDR3: TGTGCCAGCAGCCCAGGACTAGCGGGAGCGATAGGGGGAGAGCAGTACTTC.

The chain carries TRBV10-3 and TRBJ2-1, with TRBD2 matching 12 bases. The junction had 5 bases not matched to a gene; V was cut back by 4 bases and J by 10 bases. Per germline, CDR1 ENHRY and CDR2 SYGVKD. The length of the CDR3 is 14 residues. CDR3 sequence (DNA): TGTGCCATCAGTGGACTAGCGGGAGAGAGCGAGCAGTTCTTC. It encodes CAISGLAGESEQFF.

This chain links TRBV5-4 with TRBJ1-2, with D possibly TRBD1 on 5 matching bases. Germline V gives CDR1 SGHNT, CDR2 YYREEE (reference sequence). The CDR3 runs 14 residues. With 4 bases removed from V and 0 bases from J, the gap between germline ends came to 10 bases. DNA for the CDR3: TGTGCCAGCAGCAGGGACGAATCTAACTATGGCTACACCTTC. Translation: CASSRDESNYGYTF.

The chain employs TRBV14 and TRBJ2-7, with TRBD2 matching over 9 bases. In germline, CDR1 is SGHDN, CDR2 FVKESK. This CDR3 comprises 16 residues. Losses at the gene ends were 5 bases for V and 4 bases for J; bases not matched to a gene: 12. The CDR3 is CASSADLGSGSYEQYF. In DNA, the CDR3 is TGTGCCAGCAGCGCTGACTTAGGTAGCGGGAGTTACGAGCAGTACTTC.

The chain links TRBV6-1 to TRBJ2-1, with a weak D call TRBD2 (6 bases). The CDR3 has 13 residues. Germline V gives CDR1 MNHNS, CDR2 SASEGT. Trimming pared 6 bases from V and 6 bases from J, leaving 12 bases between. DNA for the CDR3: TGTGCCAGCAGACTAGCCGGGGGCAATGAGCAGTTCTTC. Translated: CASRLAGGNEQFF.

This clone was seen a single time. The rearrangement uses TRBV7-2 and TRBJ2-7; a weak D match, TRBD2 (5 bases). V was trimmed by 2 bases and J by 0 bases, leaving 8 bases between them. The CDR3 is 14 amino acids. Germline-derived CDR1 and CDR2 are SGHTA and FQGNSA. CDR3 residues: CASSLLGSSYEQYF. The CDR3 DNA follows: TGTGCCAGCAGCTTACTGGGGAGCTCCTACGAGCAGTACTTC.

This chain links TRBV19 with TRBJ1-5; 8 nucleotides match TRBD1. The trim removed 1 base at V and 7 bases at J, leaving 3 bases unmatched. Germline CDR1 and CDR2: LNHDA and SQIVND (reference sequence). This CDR3 is 14 amino acids long. CDR3 bases: TGTGCCAGTAGTATAGTCACAGGGGGACAGCCCCAGCATTTT. Translated, it gives CASSIVTGGQPQHF.

The chain uses TRBV5-4 and TRBJ1-2; 8 nucleotides line up with TRBD1. In germline, CDR1 is SGHNT, CDR2 YYREEE (reference sequence). The CDR3 has 14 amino acids. With 0 bases clipped from V and 4 bases from J, the junction kept 2 bases outside the gene matches. The CDR3 reads CASSLDRGFYGYTF. The CDR3 coding sequence is TGTGCCAGCAGCTTGGACAGGGGGTTCTATGGCTACACCTTC. The variable domain in full, completed from reference TRBV5-4 and TRBJ1-2, reads ETGVTQSPTHLIKTRGQQVTLRCSSQSGHNTVSWYQQALGQGPQFIFQYYREEENGRGNFPPRFSGLQFPNYSSELNVNALELDDSALYLCASSLDRGFYGYTFGSGTRLTVV.

This clone was seen once. An end of the junction does not agree with germline; a read error may underlie this. The chain couples TRBV7-2 to TRBJ1-5, with TRBD1 matching over 10 bases. Germline loops: CDR1 SGHTA, CDR2 FQGNSA. The CDR3 sequence is 14 residues long. The DNA of the CDR3 is TGTGCCAGCAGTGGACAGGGGGATTATCAGTCCCAGCATTTT. This gives the protein CASSGQGDYQSQHF.

The chain has TRBV9 and TRBJ2-3; D gene uncertain. Germline V gives CDR1 SGDLS, CDR2 YYNGEE. This CDR3 has 12 residues. Trimming took 4 bases from V and 4 from J, leaving 7 bases between them. CDR3 protein: CASSIYADTQYF. The CDR3 coding sequence is TGTGCCAGCAGCATCTATGCAGATACGCAGTATTTT.

V usage is TRBV27 and J usage is TRBJ2-5; 8 nucleotides align to TRBD1. V was clipped by 5 bases and J by 4 bases; unmatched bases: 9. In germline, CDR1 is MNHEY, CDR2 SMNVEV (reference sequence). The CDR3 is made up of 15 amino acids. The chain's CDR3 is CASSRWDRNGETQYF. DNA for the CDR3: TGTGCCAGCAGTCGTTGGGACAGGAATGGAGAGACCCAGTACTTC.

This chain joins TRBV5-4 and TRBJ2-5; TRBD2 agrees at 14 bases. CDR1 is SGHNT and CDR2 is YYREEE in the germline V gene (reference sequence). V lost 4 bases and J lost 3; bases outside the gene matches: 5. CDR3 length: 16 residues. CDR3 in DNA: TGTGCCAGCAGCACCCGACTAGCGGGAGGGGAAGAGACCCAGTACTTC. This sequence encodes CASSTRLAGGEETQYF.

The rearrangement uses TRBV6-1 and TRBJ2-1, with 10 nucleotides matching TRBD1. Germline assignment: CDR1 MNHNS and CDR2 SASEGT. There are 14 residues in the CDR3. The trim removed 8 bases at V and 5 bases at J, leaving 6 bases unmatched. This CDR3 reads CASVPGQGNNEQFF. For the CDR3, the DNA is TGTGCCAGCGTACCGGGACAGGGGAACAATGAGCAGTTCTTC.

Only one count was recorded for this clone. The DNA of the CDR3 is TGTGCCAGCTCCCTCAGGACAGGAGCCACAGATACGCAGTATTTT. This translates into CASSLRTGATDTQYF. This sequence joins TRBV18 and TRBJ2-3, with 7 bases matching TRBD1. From germline, CDR1 is KGHSH and CDR2 LQKENI. V was pared by 6 bases and J by 2 bases, with 8 bases of the junction left unmatched. CDR3 length equals 15 residues.